The source of this TCR beta chain is a study of T cells in localized non-small cell lung cancer. Data came from immunoSEQ multiplex PCR; TCRdb stores just in-frame clones and leaves some out. The table lists about 24,000 clones, 84% of them singletons. Comments on this clone: Its specificity is unknown.

Study results and caveats: A higher density of T cells in blood coincided with extended overall survival. Sequencing was limited to one tumor region, leaving the possibility of heterogeneity open. Median approximately 50 top-100 tumor clones were shared with paired adjacent lung. There was higher T cell clonality in uninvolved adjacent lung than in tumor, and it was highest there.

This CDR3 contains 14 residues. V lost 4 bases to trimming and J lost 6 bases; unmatched junction nucleotides: 5. The germline CDR1 and CDR2 sequences are SGHNT and YENEEA. The receptor comes from a man aged 35 to 69 with stage II lung adenocarcinoma. The chain couples TRBV11-3 to TRBJ1-1; TRBD1 aligns across 10 bases. The material sequenced was PBMCs, taken before any cancer treatment. CDR3 amino acids: CASSSQTGGSEAFF. In DNA, the CDR3 is TGTGCCAGCAGCTCTCAGACAGGGGGCTCTGAAGCTTTCTTT.